The 25 T cell receptor beta chains in this list originate from one sample, sequenced in a study of a mutant IDH1 vaccine in newly diagnosed glioma (dated by TCRdb to about 2021). This specimen's time point label, per the study, means: week 35, safety follow-up. Each vaccine dose, consisting of 300 ug of a 20-mer mutant IDH1 peptide in Montanide, was administered subcutaneously with topical imiquimod. The library was obtained by the immunoSEQ multiplex PCR assay. The clones in this table, taken by TCRdb from immuneACCESS, are in-frame only. Not every clone is retained; where verified, under half of the shortfall comes from an unresolved V gene, and the cause of the rest is unknown. The sample table contains roughly 64,000 clones; only one count was recorded for roughly 74% of them. The biggest ten clones account for 4.5% to 5% of the sample. The antigens these receptors bind are not known. This specimen consisted of PBMCs, obtained from a glioma patient whose treatment included an IDH1 peptide vaccine. The receptors were sampled from a man aged 45-60 years with glioma.

The V call is TRBV13, the J call TRBJ2-2; the D gene is possibly TRBD1 (5 bases). Germline assignment: CDR1 PRHDT and CDR2 FYEKMQ (reference sequence). The CDR3 is 16 amino acids. Trimming took 5 bases from V and 0 from J, leaving 13 bases between them. The CDR3 DNA is TGTGCCAGCAGCCTAGAAGGGGCCCCGAACACCGGGGAGCTGTTTTTT. Translation: CASSLEGAPNTGELFF.

This chain joins TRBV7-2 and TRBJ1-2, with D possibly being TRBD1 (6 bases). The germline gives CDR1 SGHTA, CDR2 FQGNSA. The CDR3 extends over 14 amino acids. V was clipped by 4 bases and J by 3 bases, with 12 bases between them. In DNA form, the CDR3 reads TGTGCCAGCAGCTACGGGACAAGTTACTATGGCTACACCTTC. Protein: CASSYGTSYYGYTF.

The chain joins TRBV7-2 to TRBJ2-3; D perhaps matches TRBD2 (7 bases). Germline V gene lookup returns CDR1 SGHTA and CDR2 FQGNSA. The CDR3 contains 14 residues. The germline V and J ends were trimmed by 8 bases and 6 bases, with 18 bases remaining between them. The DNA of the CDR3 is TGTGCCAGCGGAGGGGCGGGGGCCTGGGATACGCAGTATTTT. Its translation: CASGGAGAWDTQYF.

The chain uses TRBV11-2 and TRBJ2-7; possible D gene TRBD2, 6 bases. The CDR3 loop spans 13 amino acids. Germline-derived CDR1 and CDR2 are SGHAT and FQNNGV. Trimming removed 5 bases at V and 5 bases at J, with 13 bases between. This chain's CDR3 is CASSHPSGDEQYF. The CDR3 coding sequence is TGTGCCAGCAGCCACCCCTCGGGGGACGAGCAGTACTTC.

This clone was seen once. This rearrangement joins TRBV11-2 to TRBJ2-2, with D maybe TRBD2 (6 bases). The CDR3 covers 15 residues. Germline loops: CDR1 SGHAT, CDR2 FQNNGV. Trimming stripped 1 base from V and 4 bases from J, with 10 bases between. CDR3 region: CASSLVSGGTGELFF. In DNA form, the CDR3 reads TGTGCCAGCAGCTTAGTTTCCGGGGGCACCGGGGAGCTGTTTTTT.

V and J are TRBV7-2 and TRBJ2-1; 8 nucleotides line up with TRBD1. The ends lost 5 bases at V and 5 bases at J; junction bases unmatched: 11. The V gene's germline CDR1 is SGHTA and CDR2 FQGNSA. The CDR3 totals 16 residues. The CDR3 nucleotides are TGTGCCAGCAGCCCCAGGGGGCGGGGCGCAGACAATGAGCAGTTCTTC. Its translation: CASSPRGRGADNEQFF. Supplemented by reference TRBV7-2 and TRBJ2-1, the full variable domain reads GAGVSQSPSNKVTEKGKDVELRCDPISGHTALYWYRQSLGQGLEFLIYFQGNSAPDKSGLPSDRFSAERTGGSVSTLTIQRTQQEDSAVYLCASSPRGRGADNEQFFGPGTRLTVL.

In this sample, this clone is medium-sized (0.01 to 0.1%). This chain uses TRBV7-6 with TRBJ2-1; 9 nucleotides line up with TRBD2. J gave up 3 bases and V 6 bases, and 6 bases lay outside the gene matches. This CDR3 contains 15 residues. Germline assignment: CDR1 SGHVS and CDR2 FNYEAQ. Here the CDR3 reads CASSGRAGGYNEQFF. Here the CDR3 DNA reads TGTGCCAGCAGTGGCAGAGCGGGGGGCTACAATGAGCAGTTCTTC.

V usage is TRBV19 and J usage is TRBJ1-1; D possibly corresponds to TRBD1 (5 bases). V was clipped by 2 bases and J by 1 base, with 8 bases between them. CDR1 and CDR2 (germline): LNHDA, SQIVND (reference sequence). This CDR3 contains 14 residues. DNA for the CDR3: TGTGCCAGTAGTATAACTACAGGGAACACTGAAGCTTTCTTT. Protein sequence: CASSITTGNTEAFF.

The rearrangement links TRBV2 to TRBJ1-6; D gene ambiguous. Trimming removed 5 bases from V and 7 bases from J, with 9 bases in between. The CDR3 is 13 residues long. Germline V CDR1 and CDR2: SNHLY, FYNNEI. DNA of the CDR3: TGTGCCAGCAGTTCTCAGTACAATTCACCCCTCCACTTT. This codes for CASSSQYNSPLHF. Variable domain in full (rest from reference TRBV2 and TRBJ1-6): EPEVTQTPSHQVTQMGQEVILRCVPISNHLYFYWYRQILGQKVEFLVSFYNNEISEKSEIFDDQFSVERPDGSNFTLKIRSTKLEDSAMYFCASSSQYNSPLHFGNGTRLTVT.

The chain combines TRBV19 with TRBJ1-1; perhaps TRBD1 as D (5 bases). Germline assignment: CDR1 LNHDA and CDR2 SQIVND (reference sequence). The CDR3 has 13 amino acids. Between the trimmed V and J ends, which lost 2 bases and 4 bases, there was a span of 8 bases. The CDR3 bases are TGTGCCAGTAGTATACAGGGAAGCACTGAAGCTTTCTTT. Residues: CASSIQGSTEAFF.

V is TRBV27 and J is TRBJ1-4; no firm D call. The CDR3 runs to 15 residues. Germline V lookup: CDR1 MNHEY, CDR2 SMNVEV (reference sequence). Trimming removed 1 base at V and 8 bases at J, with 14 bases between. This chain's CDR3 is CASSLFGSREEKLFF. In DNA form, the CDR3 reads TGTGCCAGCAGTTTATTTGGGTCGAGGGAAGAAAAACTGTTTTTT.

This chain uses TRBV27 with TRBJ2-1; 9 bases fit TRBD2. Germline lookup yields CDR1 MNHEY and CDR2 SMNVEV (reference sequence). The CDR3 has 15 amino acids. J lost 8 bases, V lost 7 bases, and 12 bases had no gene match. CDR3 bases: TGTGCCAGCACCCTCCTGCGGGAGGGGGCATATGAGCAGTTCTTC. Its translation: CASTLLREGAYEQFF.

The gene calls are TRBV6-5 and TRBJ1-1; 11 positions agree with TRBD1. The CDR3 runs to 15 residues. V trimming: 4 bases; J trimming: 5 bases; junction bases outside the gene matches: 6. Germline loops: CDR1 MNHEY, CDR2 SVGAGI. The CDR3 sequence is CASSWTGGAGTEAFF. In DNA form, the CDR3 reads TGTGCCAGCAGTTGGACAGGGGGCGCGGGGACTGAAGCTTTCTTT.

This clone has just a few counts. The chain combines TRBV11-2 with TRBJ2-1; 12 nucleotides line up with TRBD2. CDR1 and CDR2 (germline): SGHAT, FQNNGV. V shed 8 bases and J 4 bases; nucleotides not matched to a gene: 3. The CDR3 sequence is 14 residues long. Here the CDR3 DNA reads TGTGCCAGCTCCGGGACTAGCGGGTACAATGAGCAGTTCTTC. It encodes CASSGTSGYNEQFF.

The chain carries TRBV19 and TRBJ2-7; 9 bases line up with TRBD1. CDR1 and CDR2 (germline): LNHDA, SQIVND (reference sequence). J was trimmed by 2 bases and V by 6 bases; bases with no gene match: 8. This CDR3 comprises 15 residues. The CDR3 sequence is CASRGSGTGTYEQYF. CDR3 bases: TGTGCCAGTAGAGGTTCGGGGACAGGGACCTACGAGCAGTACTTC.

The chain employs TRBV7-8 and TRBJ1-5; D call uncertain. The germline V gene has CDR1 SGHVS and CDR2 FQNEAQ. Trimming left V 0 bases short and J 4 bases short, with 7 bases between. The CDR3 has 14 residues. This CDR3 is CASSLAGINQPQHF. Here the CDR3 DNA reads TGTGCCAGCAGCTTAGCCGGCATAAATCAGCCCCAGCATTTT.

The chain carries TRBV5-5 and TRBJ2-1; a possible D gene is TRBD2 (5 bases). V was trimmed by 6 bases and J by 0 bases, leaving 7 bases between them. The CDR3 length is 13 residues. Germline V gene data show CDR1 as SGHKS and CDR2 as YYEKEE (reference sequence). The chain's CDR3 is CASTRDSYNEQFF. The CDR3 DNA reads TGTGCCAGCACGAGGGACTCCTACAATGAGCAGTTCTTC.

The CDR3 DNA follows: TGTGCCAGCAGCCTCGGGGTCGCTGAGCAGACCCAGTACTTC. Residues: CASSLGVAEQTQYF. The chain couples TRBV6-1 to TRBJ2-5; TRBD2 is a possible D gene (5 bases). V gave up 6 bases and J gave up 6 bases, with 17 bases separating them. This CDR3 spans 14 amino acids. The V gene's germline CDR1 is MNHNS and CDR2 SASEGT.

This clone appeared a few times. This rearrangement joins TRBV19 to TRBJ1-2; no clear D gene. Germline V gene data show CDR1 as LNHDA and CDR2 as SQIVND (reference sequence). This CDR3 comprises 14 residues. Trimming took off 3 bases at V and 7 bases at J, with 15 bases between the two ends. The CDR3 here is CASSIPGVDSGYTF. CDR3 sequence (DNA): TGTGCCAGTAGTATTCCGGGTGTGGATTCTGGCTACACCTTC.

The chain employs TRBV10-3 and TRBJ2-7; D is ambiguous. From germline, CDR1 is ENHRY and CDR2 SYGVKD. Trimming left V 6 bases short and J 1 base short, with 7 bases between. This CDR3 has 12 residues. The CDR3 sequence is CAIRAESYEQYF. The CDR3 DNA follows: TGTGCCATCAGGGCGGAATCCTACGAGCAGTACTTC.

The chain combines TRBV6-5 with TRBJ2-7, with 8 bases matching TRBD1. The V segment lost 5 bases and the J segment 3 bases; nucleotides outside the gene matches: 3. CDR3 length equals 13 residues. CDR1 MNHEY and CDR2 SVGAGI come from the germline V gene. The CDR3 nucleotides are TGTGCCAGCAGTACAGGGGGACGCTACGAGCAGTACTTC. Its protein is CASSTGGRYEQYF.

The rearrangement links TRBV18 to TRBJ1-2; 11 bases are a match to TRBD1. V was clipped by 2 bases and J by 6 bases; unmatched bases: 5. Germline V CDR1 and CDR2: KGHSH, LQKENI. This CDR3 has 15 amino acids. The CDR3 DNA reads as TGTGCCAGCTCACCAGACGGGACAGGGGGGGATGGCTACACCTTC. Translating gives CASSPDGTGGDGYTF.

CDR3 sequence reads: CASSFNSMNTEAFF. CDR3 coding DNA: TGTGCCAGCAGTTTTAACAGTATGAACACTGAAGCTTTCTTT. The V call is TRBV27, the J call TRBJ1-1; D gene ambiguous. This CDR3 spans 14 amino acids. V was pared by 3 bases and J by 0 bases, with 8 bases between. Per germline, CDR1 MNHEY and CDR2 SMNVEV (reference sequence).

The chain couples TRBV5-5 to TRBJ2-7, with 9 nucleotides matching TRBD1. The germline V gene encodes CDR1 SGHKS and CDR2 YYEKEE (reference sequence). There are 15 residues in the CDR3. The V and J ends lost 4 bases and 2 bases, in that order; junction bases with no gene match: 7. The chain's CDR3 is CASSDSGTGTYEQYF. Written as DNA, the CDR3 is TGTGCCAGCAGCGATTCCGGGACAGGGACCTACGAGCAGTACTTC.

The chain carries TRBV2 and TRBJ1-1; perhaps TRBD1 as D (5 bases). The germline V gene encodes CDR1 SNHLY and CDR2 FYNNEI. V gave up 10 bases and J gave up 1 base, with 13 bases separating them. This CDR3 spans 13 amino acids. CDR3 nucleotides: TGTGCCACTCAGGGTTGGAGGAACACTGAAGCTTTCTTT. Amino acids: CATQGWRNTEAFF.